The present T cell receptor beta chain was sequenced within a study of naive CD8 T cells in extremely preterm neonates. Study conclusions and caveats: Relative to older groups, preterm infants had shorter, less trimmed CDR3s with fewer N additions. Preterm neonate repertoires were significantly less rich by iChao1 than others. Preterm neonates shared more CDR3 nucleotide sequences (approximately 2.7%) than older groups.

The protocol was immunoSEQ multiplex PCR, while the TCRdb copy is restricted to in-frame clones and leaves out a portion. The sample comprises tens of thousands of clones, about nine tenths of which are singletons, and approximately 0.95% rests with the top ten. The CDR3 loop spans 14 amino acids. V lost 0 bases and J 7 bases, leaving 13 bases between the germline ends. Germline-derived CDR1 and CDR2 are SGDLS and YYNGEE. As for this clone: Its specificity is not known.

Extremely preterm births at 23-27 weeks of gestation supplied the samples. Sorted cells: live naive CD8+ T cells, CD45RA+CCR7+, Annexin V-negative. Each sample had roughly 19,000–110,000 sorted naive CD8+ T cells. The clonotype was recovered from a boy who was born preterm. This chain joins TRBV9 and TRBJ1-2; TRBD1 might be the D (6 bases). The sequencing sample was made of naive CD8+ T cells from cord blood. CDR3 amino acids: CASSVGNPRGGYTF. Here the CDR3 DNA reads TGTGCCAGCAGCGTAGGGAACCCCAGGGGTGGCTACACCTTC.